Listed below are T cell receptor beta chains from one sample, sequenced in a study of blood T cells in healthy people across ages. Using its own MiXCR run on the 5' RACE reads, TCRdb lists one record per CDR3 protein. The sample yields some 760,000 distinct CDR3 sequences, around 25% seen once. These data also formed part of another study, on T cells of mothers and their children.

Sample: blood. The receptors shown here come from a boy between 5 and 17 years old in good health. Each CDR3 is given with its conserved first and last residue. A D gene is named only where the DNA matches it firmly. Expanded clones get a size class; other rows say once, few or many, or leave the size out.

>few|TRBJ2-7|-|TRBV6-6
TGTGCCAGCAGTTCTCCCCCCGTATGGGACGAGCAGTACTTC
CASSSPPVWDEQYF
>-|TRBJ2-5|TRBD1|TRBV6-2/TRBV6-3
TGTGCCAGCAGTTACTCGACAGTTCCAGGGGGTGGGACCCAGTACTTC
CASSYSTVPGGGTQYF
>-|TRBJ1-2|-|TRBV10-3
TGTGCCATCAGTGAGCCGGATGGGGGTAACTATGGCTACACCTTC
CAISEPDGGNYGYTF
>-|TRBJ1-6|-|TRBV12-3/TRBV12-4
TGTGCCAGCAGTTTGACTCCTTCGTTGGATTCACCCCTCCACTTT
CASSLTPSLDSPLHF
>-|TRBJ2-7|-|TRBV5-1
TGCGCCAGCGGCAGGGGCGCAGGCAACGAGCAGTACTTC
CASGRGAGNEQYF
>-|TRBJ2-2|TRBD1|TRBV6-5
TGTGCCAGCAGACTGACAGGGGGCACCGGGGAGCTGTTTTTT
CASRLTGGTGELFF
>-|TRBJ2-7|-|TRBV6-5
TGTGCCAGCAGGAGCAGCGCCTACGAGCAGTACTTC
CASRSSAYEQYF
>few|TRBJ2-7|-|TRBV7-6
TGTGCCAGCAGCACACCACAGGGCGAGCAGTACTTC
CASSTPQGEQYF
>few|TRBJ2-2|TRBD2|TRBV29-1
TGCAGCGCCGGGACTAGCGGGGGGGGGGAGCTGTTTTTT
CSAGTSGGGELFF
>few|TRBJ1-2|-|TRBV5-5
TGTGCCAGCACCATCGACAGGACAAGTACTAACTATGGCTACACCTTC
CASTIDRTSTNYGYTF
>few|TRBJ2-7|TRBD1|TRBV24-1
TGTGCCACCAGTGATATTCACGGACAGGGGGGACTATACGAGCAGTACTTC
CATSDIHGQGGLYEQYF
>-|TRBJ2-7|-|TRBV15
TGTGCCACCAGCAGAGATTGGGGGGAGCCCTACGAGCAGTACTTC
CATSRDWGEPYEQYF
>-|TRBJ2-1|-|TRBV20-1
TGCAGTGCTGGGGTGTCGGGGTTGAGCTCCTACAATGAGCAGTTCTTC
CSAGVSGLSSYNEQFF
>few|TRBJ2-1|TRBD2|TRBV4-1
TGCGCCAGCAGCCCCGGGGGAGGGACGGCGACCTACAATGAGCAGTTCTTC
CASSPGGGTATYNEQFF
>-|TRBJ1-5|TRBD1|TRBV20-1
TGCAGTGCTAGCCGGGACAGGGGGCGGGGGGCAAGCAATCAGCCCCAGCATTTT
CSASRDRGRGASNQPQHF
>few|TRBJ1-2|-|TRBV20-1
TGCAGTGGCAGAGGGGACCCGGGTTCCTATGGCTACACCTTC
CSGRGDPGSYGYTF
>-|TRBJ1-1|TRBD1|TRBV3-1
TGTGCCAGCAGCCGGTCGACAGGGGCTGAAGCTTTCTTT
CASSRSTGAEAFF
>few|TRBJ2-3|-|TRBV7-8
TGTGCCAGCAGCTTAAGCAGGTTGAGGACGGATACGCAGTATTTT
CASSLSRLRTDTQYF
>-|TRBJ2-3|-|TRBV10-3
TGTGCCATCGTGGACCGGGGGACAGATACGCAGTATTTT
CAIVDRGTDTQYF
>-|TRBJ2-3|-|TRBV7-2
TGTGCCAGCAGCTTAATCGGGAGCGCAGATACGCAGTATTTT
CASSLIGSADTQYF
>-|TRBJ2-5|TRBD2|TRBV3-1
TGTGCCAGCAGCCAAGATGTTGGGGGGGTAGGCGAGACCCAGTACTTC
CASSQDVGGVGETQYF